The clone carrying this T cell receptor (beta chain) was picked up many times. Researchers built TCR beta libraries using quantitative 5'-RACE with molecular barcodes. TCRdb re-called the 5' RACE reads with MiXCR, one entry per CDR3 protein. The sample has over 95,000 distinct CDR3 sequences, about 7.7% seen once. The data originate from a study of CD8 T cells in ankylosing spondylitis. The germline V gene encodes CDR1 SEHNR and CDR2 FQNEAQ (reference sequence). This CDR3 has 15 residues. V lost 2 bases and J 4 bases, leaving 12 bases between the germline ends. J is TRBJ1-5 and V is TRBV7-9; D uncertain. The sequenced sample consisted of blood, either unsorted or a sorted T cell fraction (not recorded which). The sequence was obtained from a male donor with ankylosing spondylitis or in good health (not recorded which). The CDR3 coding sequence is TGTGCCAGCAGCTTACTGGGGAATAGTAATCAGCCCCAGCATTTT. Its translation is CASSLLGNSNQPQHF.